A selection of T cell receptor beta chains follows, all from one sample in a study of technical replicates of blood from a few donors. The protocol was immunoSEQ multiplex PCR, while the TCRdb copy is restricted to in-frame clones and leaves out a portion. The sample comprises under 85,000 clones, 90% to 95% of which are singletons, and roughly 0.37% rests with the top ten. Sequencing was performed on T cells isolated from PBMCs. All receptors come from a human donor in good health. CDR3s include the opening cysteine and the closing phenylalanine or tryptophan. D genes are given only for firm matches. Clone size appears in some rows only: once, few, many, or a class for an expanded clone.

size: .
V: TRBV12-5
D: TRBD2
J: TRBJ2-1
DNA: TGTGCTAGTGGTTTGCACCTTACTAGCGGGGGATACAATGAGCAGTTCTTC
CDR3: CASGLHLTSGGYNEQFF

size: .
V: TRBV15
D: .
J: TRBJ2-7
DNA: TGTGCCACCAGCTTTGGGCGGACACCCTCCTACGAGCAGTACTTC
CDR3: CATSFGRTPSYEQYF

size: few
V: TRBV12-5
D: TRBD1
J: TRBJ1-1
DNA: TGTGCTAGTGGTTTGGTAAGGATTATCGGACAGGGAATCACTGAAGCTTTCTTT
CDR3: CASGLVRIIGQGITEAFF

size: .
V: TRBV7-9
D: .
J: TRBJ2-7
DNA: TGTGCCAGCAGCCTAGCTAACTACGAGCAGTACTTC
CDR3: CASSLANYEQYF

size: .
V: TRBV30
D: .
J: TRBJ1-1
DNA: TGTGCCTGGTTCAGGAACTGGAACACTGAAGCTTTCTTT
CDR3: CAWFRNWNTEAFF

size: .
V: TRBV27
D: TRBD1
J: TRBJ2-7
DNA: TGTGCCAGCAGTTTATCGAGATTAACCTCAGGGGGCTCCTACGAGCAGTACTTC
CDR3: CASSLSRLTSGGSYEQYF

size: once
V: TRBV11-2
D: .
J: TRBJ2-7
DNA: TGTGCCAGCAGCTTAGAATCTATAGCCCCCGAGCAGTACTTC
CDR3: CASSLESIAPEQYF

size: .
V: TRBV19
D: TRBD1
J: TRBJ2-1
DNA: TGTGCCAGTAGGGCGGACAGGGGGCGCAATGAGCAGTTCTTC
CDR3: CASRADRGRNEQFF

size: few
V: TRBV6-5
D: TRBD1
J: TRBJ2-4
DNA: TGTGCCAGTGGGACAGGGGAGGGGAGCATTCAGTACTTC
CDR3: CASGTGEGSIQYF

size: .
V: TRBV7-9
D: .
J: TRBJ1-5
DNA: TGTGCCAGCAGCTCCACAGATTATAGCAATCAGCCCCAGCATTTT
CDR3: CASSSTDYSNQPQHF

size: .
V: TRBV7-3
D: .
J: TRBJ2-2
DNA: TGTGCCAGCCCCCTATTCACCGGGGAGCTGTTTTTT
CDR3: CASPLFTGELFF

size: .
V: TRBV10-3
D: .
J: TRBJ2-3
DNA: TGTGCCATTCGACAGGGGCGGGAGGGAGATACGCAGTATTTT
CDR3: CAIRQGREGDTQYF

size: .
V: TRBV5-1
D: TRBD1
J: TRBJ2-7
DNA: TGCGCCAGCAGCTCCTCTCAGGGGGCCCTCGGGTACGAGCAGTACTTC
CDR3: CASSSSQGALGYEQYF

size: .
V: TRBV29-1
D: .
J: TRBJ2-7
DNA: TGCAGCGTTGTATTATCCTACGAGCAGTACTTC
CDR3: CSVVLSYEQYF

size: few
V: TRBV11-3
D: .
J: TRBJ2-7
DNA: TGTGCCAGCATGGGGGGTACCGCCTACGAGCAGTACTTC
CDR3: CASMGGTAYEQYF

size: .
V: TRBV5-1
D: .
J: TRBJ2-4
DNA: TGCGCCAGCAGCGATTCTAGCGCCACACTCAGGGACATTCAGTACTTC
CDR3: CASSDSSATLRDIQYF

size: .
V: TRBV18
D: .
J: TRBJ1-5
DNA: TGTGCCAGCTCACCACCTTCAACAAATCAGCCCCAGCATTTT
CDR3: CASSPPSTNQPQHF

size: .
V: TRBV15
D: .
J: TRBJ2-3
DNA: TGTGCCACCAGCAGAGATCTCAGTGAGGCGGGTACGCAGTATTTT
CDR3: CATSRDLSEAGTQYF

size: .
V: TRBV7-9
D: .
J: TRBJ2-1
DNA: TGTGCCAGCAGCTTAGCAGAAGCTGAGCAGTTCTTC
CDR3: CASSLAEAEQFF

size: .
V: TRBV28
D: TRBD2
J: TRBJ2-5
DNA: TGTGCCAGCAGTGTAGCGGGAGTAAATTTCCAAGAGACCCAGTACTTC
CDR3: CASSVAGVNFQETQYF

size: .
V: TRBV25-1
D: TRBD1
J: TRBJ1-3
DNA: TGTGCCAGCTCAAAAGGTGGGGACAGGGCAAGAGGAAACACCATATATTTT
CDR3: CASSKGGDRARGNTIYF

size: once
V: TRBV27
D: TRBD1
J: TRBJ2-1
DNA: TGTGCCAGCACGGACAGGGTGGGCACAAATGAGCAGTTCTTC
CDR3: CASTDRVGTNEQFF

size: .
V: TRBV7-3
D: TRBD1
J: TRBJ1-1
DNA: TGTGCCAGCAGCGCAACAGGGGGCTTGAACACTGAAGCTTTCTTT
CDR3: CASSATGGLNTEAFF

size: .
V: TRBV6-1
D: .
J: TRBJ1-5
DNA: TGTGCCAGCCTAGTCAGGGAGGGCAATCAGCCCCAGCATTTT
CDR3: CASLVREGNQPQHF

size: few
V: TRBV7-9
D: .
J: TRBJ1-1
DNA: TGTGCCAGCAGCTATGGCTGGCAGGAAGCTTTCTTT
CDR3: CASSYGWQEAFF